A selection of T cell receptor beta chains follows, all from one sample in a study of T cells in Graves' hyperthyroidism and ophthalmopathy. A single record per CDR3 protein comes from TCRdb applying MiXCR to the multiplex PCR reads. The data hold 250,000 to 300,000 distinct CDR3 sequences, with approximately 19% observed a single time. Input material: blood. All receptors derive from a man aged 45-65 years with Graves' ophthalmopathy. CDR3s include the opening cysteine and the closing phenylalanine or tryptophan. A D gene is named only where the DNA matches it firmly. Clone size is stated in some rows and not others, as once, few, many or a class when expanded.

V gene: TRBV12-3/TRBV12-4; D gene: TRBD1; CDR3 length: 16; clone size: many; J gene: TRBJ1-3; CDR3 protein: CASTLTWDRDGNTIYF; CDR3 DNA: TGTGCCAGCACTTTGACTTGGGACAGGGATGGAAACACCATATATTTT
V gene: TRBV20-1; D gene: TRBD2; CDR3 length: 14; clone size: many; J gene: TRBJ2-5; CDR3 protein: CSAREGTIGETQYF; CDR3 DNA: TGCAGTGCTAGAGAAGGGACTATAGGAGAGACCCAGTACTTC
V gene: TRBV29-1; D gene: NA; CDR3 length: 15; clone size: NA; J gene: TRBJ2-2; CDR3 protein: CSVGRGMLNTGELFF; CDR3 DNA: TGCAGCGTTGGACGAGGGATGTTGAACACCGGGGAGCTGTTTTTT
V gene: TRBV28; D gene: NA; CDR3 length: 12; clone size: few; J gene: TRBJ2-7; CDR3 protein: CAAKRTSYEQYF; CDR3 DNA: TGTGCCGCCAAGCGGACCTCCTACGAGCAGTACTTC
V gene: TRBV5-5; D gene: TRBD2; CDR3 length: 14; clone size: NA; J gene: TRBJ2-7; CDR3 protein: CASSEREGLREQYF; CDR3 DNA: TGTGCCAGCAGCGAGCGGGAGGGCCTGCGGGAGCAGTACTTC
V gene: TRBV7-3; D gene: NA; CDR3 length: 13; clone size: many; J gene: TRBJ1-5; CDR3 protein: CASSSYQGQPQHF; CDR3 DNA: TGTGCCAGCAGCTCCTACCAGGGACAGCCCCAGCATTTT
V gene: TRBV7-2; D gene: TRBD2; CDR3 length: 18; clone size: NA; J gene: TRBJ2-2; CDR3 protein: CASSLITSGRILTGELFF; CDR3 DNA: TGTGCCAGCAGCTTAATCACTAGCGGGAGGATTTTAACCGGGGAGCTGTTTTTT
V gene: TRBV30; D gene: TRBD1; CDR3 length: 13; clone size: many; J gene: TRBJ2-7; CDR3 protein: CAWRGQGLYEQYF; CDR3 DNA: TGTGCCTGGAGGGGACAGGGGTTGTACGAGCAGTACTTC
V gene: TRBV6-2/TRBV6-3; D gene: NA; CDR3 length: 18; clone size: NA; J gene: TRBJ1-3; CDR3 protein: CASSLQGSRSASGNTIYF; CDR3 DNA: TGTGCCAGCAGTTTACAGGGCAGCCGCTCTGCCTCTGGAAACACCATATATTTT
V gene: TRBV28; D gene: TRBD2; CDR3 length: 15; clone size: many; J gene: TRBJ2-1; CDR3 protein: CASSLLAGGENEQFF; CDR3 DNA: TGTGCCAGCAGTCTGCTAGCGGGAGGAGAAAATGAGCAGTTCTTC
V gene: TRBV7-2; D gene: TRBD1; CDR3 length: 13; clone size: few; J gene: TRBJ2-1; CDR3 protein: CASSLGGQGDEFF; CDR3 DNA: TGTGCCAGCAGCTTAGGGGGTCAGGGGGATGAGTTCTTC
V gene: TRBV5-1; D gene: TRBD1; CDR3 length: 16; clone size: many; J gene: TRBJ2-1; CDR3 protein: CASSLVGQGIPNEQFF; CDR3 DNA: TGCGCCAGCAGCTTGGTGGGACAGGGCATTCCCAATGAGCAGTTCTTC
V gene: TRBV19; D gene: TRBD1; CDR3 length: 14; clone size: NA; J gene: TRBJ2-7; CDR3 protein: CASSLTGDLYEQYF; CDR3 DNA: TGTGCCAGTAGTCTCACAGGGGACCTCTACGAGCAGTACTTC
V gene: TRBV6-5; D gene: NA; CDR3 length: 14; clone size: many; J gene: TRBJ2-5; CDR3 protein: CASSYGTLQETQYF; CDR3 DNA: TGTGCCAGCAGTTACGGGACACTCCAAGAGACCCAGTACTTC
V gene: TRBV2; D gene: TRBD2; CDR3 length: 15; clone size: many; J gene: TRBJ2-3; CDR3 protein: CASRASGGLRGTQYF; CDR3 DNA: TGTGCCAGCAGGGCTAGCGGGGGCCTTCGGGGTACGCAGTATTTT
V gene: TRBV11-1; D gene: TRBD1; CDR3 length: 18; clone size: many; J gene: TRBJ2-1; CDR3 protein: CASSLGLRLRDSSNEQFF; CDR3 DNA: TGTGCCAGCAGCTTAGGGTTGAGGCTCCGGGACAGTTCCAATGAGCAGTTCTTC
V gene: TRBV20-1; D gene: TRBD2; CDR3 length: 14; clone size: few; J gene: TRBJ2-5; CDR3 protein: CSAQAGLALETQYF; CDR3 DNA: TGCAGTGCCCAGGCGGGACTAGCCTTAGAGACCCAGTACTTC
V gene: TRBV12-3/TRBV12-4; D gene: TRBD1; CDR3 length: 15; clone size: many; J gene: TRBJ2-1; CDR3 protein: CASILQGAGVNEQFF; CDR3 DNA: TGTGCCAGCATCCTCCAGGGGGCAGGAGTCAATGAGCAGTTCTTC
V gene: TRBV6-1; D gene: NA; CDR3 length: 17; clone size: many; J gene: TRBJ1-5; CDR3 protein: CASIYGISERVYQPQHF; CDR3 DNA: TGTGCCAGCATCTACGGTATTTCTGAGAGAGTTTATCAGCCCCAGCATTTT
V gene: TRBV28; D gene: TRBD1; CDR3 length: 15; clone size: few; J gene: TRBJ2-2; CDR3 protein: CASTSGDSYTGELFF; CDR3 DNA: TGTGCCAGCACCTCAGGGGACAGCTACACCGGGGAGCTGTTTTTT
V gene: TRBV7-8; D gene: TRBD2; CDR3 length: 17; clone size: many; J gene: TRBJ2-5; CDR3 protein: CASSLSGSGGSQETQYF; CDR3 DNA: TGTGCCAGCAGCTTATCCGGGAGCGGGGGCAGCCAAGAGACCCAGTACTTC
V gene: TRBV3-1; D gene: NA; CDR3 length: 15; clone size: few; J gene: TRBJ1-6; CDR3 protein: CASSRTRNYNSPLHF; CDR3 DNA: TGTGCCAGCAGCCGGACAAGGAACTATAATTCACCCCTCCACTTT
V gene: TRBV20-1; D gene: NA; CDR3 length: 14; clone size: few; J gene: TRBJ1-1; CDR3 protein: CSARDNSGTTEAFF; CDR3 DNA: TGCAGTGCTAGAGATAATTCCGGAACCACTGAAGCTTTCTTT